This is a list of T cell receptor beta chains from one sample in a study of blood T cell repertoires in COVID-19. Repertoires were generated with immunoSEQ multiplex PCR, while TCRdb's copy carries only in-frame clones and drops some. The repertoire holds 250,000 to 300,000 clones, with over 70% as singletons. The sample was peripheral blood. These TCRs come from an older man with acute or convalescent COVID-19. CDR3s include the opening cysteine and the closing phenylalanine or tryptophan. D genes are given only for firm matches.

DNA,CDR3,V,J,D
TGTGCCAGCAGTTTAAACCCAGCACAGGGTGGGGACTACACCTTC,CASSLNPAQGGDYTF,TRBV6-5,TRBJ1-2,.
TGTGCCAGCAGCCTTTCCTCCTATAATTCACCCCTCCACTTT,CASSLSSYNSPLHF,TRBV28,TRBJ1-6,.
TGTGCCAGCAGCCCCGGGACCGAGATTCCCAGGGGGCTGTTTTTT,CASSPGTEIPRGLFF,TRBV27,TRBJ1-4,TRBD1
TGCGCCAGCAGCCTAGGGACAGGGAAAGAGACCCAGTACTTC,CASSLGTGKETQYF,TRBV5-1,TRBJ2-5,TRBD1
TGTGCCAGCAGCGTTCGGGATCCGGAGACCCAGTACTTC,CASSVRDPETQYF,TRBV9,TRBJ2-5,.
TGTGCCAGCAGCTTGGTAATAAACACTGAAGCTTTCTTT,CASSLVINTEAFF,TRBV5-6,TRBJ1-1,.
TGTGCCAGCAGCGTAGAGGGGACAGCTGGAAACACCATATATTTT,CASSVEGTAGNTIYF,TRBV9,TRBJ1-3,TRBD1
TGTGCCAGCAGCTTACGGACTAGCGGTAATCAAGAGACCCAGTACTTC,CASSLRTSGNQETQYF,TRBV11-2,TRBJ2-5,TRBD2
TGTGCCAGCAGACTAACCGGCCGACCGGGCTACACCTTC,CASRLTGRPGYTF,TRBV28,TRBJ1-2,.
TGTGCCAGCAGTTACAGGGGGTTTGAGACCCAGTACTTC,CASSYRGFETQYF,TRBV6-5,TRBJ2-5,.
TGTGCTAGCAGCCGGAAGGGGGCCAATAGAACTTACGAGCAGTACTTC,CASSRKGANRTYEQYF,TRBV7-7,TRBJ2-7,TRBD1
TGTGTCGAGGAGGGGACGGGCAATCAGCCCCAGCATTTT,CVEEGTGNQPQHF,TRBV21-1,TRBJ1-5,.
TGTGCCAGCTCACCCCTTAAGACAGAGACCGAGCAGTACTTC,CASSPLKTETEQYF,TRBV18,TRBJ2-7,.
TGTGCCAGCATACCCCGACAGGGAGAATACTACGAGCAGTACTTC,CASIPRQGEYYEQYF,TRBV6-6,TRBJ2-7,TRBD1
TGCAGCGTTACTGAGGGCGGGCATCAGGCAGATACGCAGTATTTT,CSVTEGGHQADTQYF,TRBV29-1,TRBJ2-3,.
TGTGCCAGCAGTGATGCCGGGAAGAATAACTATGGCTACACCTTC,CASSDAGKNNYGYTF,TRBV6-1,TRBJ1-2,.
TGTGCCAGCAGTTTCTTCGGGACAGAAACCTACGAGCAGTACTTC,CASSFFGTETYEQYF,TRBV27,TRBJ2-7,TRBD1
TGCGCCAGCAGTCTGGGCACGGGGGAGACCCAGTACTTC,CASSLGTGETQYF,TRBV5-1,TRBJ2-5,.
TGTGCCAGCAGTGGACCTAACAGGGGGGGAAACACCGGGGAGCTGTTTTTT,CASSGPNRGGNTGELFF,TRBV25-1,TRBJ2-2,.